This T cell receptor (beta chain) was obtained from a study of shared clonotypes between healthy human individuals. Study summary: In total, the donors were a couple of women and three men aged 18 to 49.

TCRdb's copy holds only in-frame clones and misses some; the assay was immunoSEQ multiplex PCR. Of some 2,500,000 clones listed, roughly 93% are singletons. From germline, CDR1 is SGHTA and CDR2 FQGNSA. The CDR3 has 14 residues. V shed 5 bases and J shed 4 bases, with 12 bases lying between them. This sequence originates from a man between 18 and 35 years old in good health. Some clones in this sample may be carry-over from other donors' samples. Sample: naive CD4+ T cells from PBMCs. Noted subset: CD45RA+ positively selected. The V call is TRBV7-2, the J call TRBJ1-5; D gene ambiguous. The CDR3 protein is CASSPHTGNQPQHF. CDR3 in DNA: TGTGCCAGCAGCCCCCATACTGGTAATCAGCCCCAGCATTTT. The full variable domain, its missing parts supplied by reference TRBV7-2 and TRBJ1-5, is GAGVSQSPSNKVTEKGKDVELRCDPISGHTALYWYRQSLGQGLEFLIYFQGNSAPDKSGLPSDRFSAERTGGSVSTLTIQRTQQEDSAVYLCASSPHTGNQPQHFGDGTRLSIL.